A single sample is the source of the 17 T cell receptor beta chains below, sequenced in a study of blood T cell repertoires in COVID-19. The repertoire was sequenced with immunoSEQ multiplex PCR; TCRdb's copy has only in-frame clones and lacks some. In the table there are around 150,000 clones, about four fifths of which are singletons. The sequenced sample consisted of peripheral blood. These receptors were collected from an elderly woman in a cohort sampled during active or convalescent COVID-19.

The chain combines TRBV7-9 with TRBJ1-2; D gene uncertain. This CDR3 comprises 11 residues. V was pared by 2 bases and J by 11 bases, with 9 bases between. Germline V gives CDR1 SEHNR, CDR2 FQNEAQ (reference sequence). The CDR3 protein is CASSLLPRYTF. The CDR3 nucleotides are TGTGCCAGCAGCTTACTCCCTCGTTACACCTTC.

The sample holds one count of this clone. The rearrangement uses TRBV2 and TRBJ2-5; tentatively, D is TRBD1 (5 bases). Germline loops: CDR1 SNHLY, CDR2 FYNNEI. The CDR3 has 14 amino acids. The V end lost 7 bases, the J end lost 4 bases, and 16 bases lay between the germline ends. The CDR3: CASTPLTVGETQYF. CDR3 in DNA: TGTGCCAGCACTCCGTTGACAGTTGGAGAGACCCAGTACTTC.

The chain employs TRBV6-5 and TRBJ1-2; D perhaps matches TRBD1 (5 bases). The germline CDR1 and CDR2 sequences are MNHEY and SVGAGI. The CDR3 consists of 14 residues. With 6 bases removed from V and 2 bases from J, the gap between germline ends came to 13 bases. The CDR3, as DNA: TGTGCCAGCAGATCACAGGTTACCAACTATGGCTACACCTTC. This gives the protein CASRSQVTNYGYTF.

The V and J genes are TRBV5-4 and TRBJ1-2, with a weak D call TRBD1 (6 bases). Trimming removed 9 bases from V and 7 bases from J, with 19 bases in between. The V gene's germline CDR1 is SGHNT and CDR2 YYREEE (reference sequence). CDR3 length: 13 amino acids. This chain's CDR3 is CATTISQGFGYTF. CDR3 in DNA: TGTGCCACCACAATAAGCCAGGGGTTTGGCTACACCTTC.

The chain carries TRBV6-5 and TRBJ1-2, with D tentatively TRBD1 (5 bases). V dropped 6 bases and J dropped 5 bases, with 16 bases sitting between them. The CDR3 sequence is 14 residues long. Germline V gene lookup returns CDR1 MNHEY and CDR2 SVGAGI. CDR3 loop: CASRPPFGGYGYTF. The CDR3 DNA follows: TGTGCCAGCAGGCCCCCCTTTGGGGGGTATGGCTACACCTTC.

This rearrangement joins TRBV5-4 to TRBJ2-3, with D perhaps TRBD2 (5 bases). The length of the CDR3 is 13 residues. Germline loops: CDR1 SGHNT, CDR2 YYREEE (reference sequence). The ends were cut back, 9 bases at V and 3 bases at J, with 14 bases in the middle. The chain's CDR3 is CATRGSRTDTQYF. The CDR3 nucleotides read TGTGCCACCCGGGGTAGCCGGACAGATACGCAGTATTTT.

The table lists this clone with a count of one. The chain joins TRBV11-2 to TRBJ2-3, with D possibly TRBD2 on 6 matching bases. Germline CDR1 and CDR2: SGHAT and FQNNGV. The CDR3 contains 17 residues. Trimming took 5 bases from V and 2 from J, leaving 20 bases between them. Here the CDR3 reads CASSPRDFPTPTDTQYF. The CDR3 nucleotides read TGTGCCAGCAGCCCCCGGGACTTTCCCACCCCCACAGATACGCAGTATTTT.

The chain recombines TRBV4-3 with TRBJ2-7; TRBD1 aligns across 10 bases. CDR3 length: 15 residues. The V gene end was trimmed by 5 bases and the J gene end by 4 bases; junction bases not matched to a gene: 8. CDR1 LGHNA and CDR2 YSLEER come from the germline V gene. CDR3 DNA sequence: TGCGCCAGCAGCGCCGGGACAGGGGTCGGTTACGAGCAGTACGTC. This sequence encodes CASSAGTGVGYEQYV.

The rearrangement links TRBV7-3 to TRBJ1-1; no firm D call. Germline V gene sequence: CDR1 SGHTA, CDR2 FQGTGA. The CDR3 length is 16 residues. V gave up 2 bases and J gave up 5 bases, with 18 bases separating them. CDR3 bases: TGTGCCAGCAGCTTAGGGCCAGCTGAAAGTATAACTGAAGCTTTCTTT. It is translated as CASSLGPAESITEAFF.

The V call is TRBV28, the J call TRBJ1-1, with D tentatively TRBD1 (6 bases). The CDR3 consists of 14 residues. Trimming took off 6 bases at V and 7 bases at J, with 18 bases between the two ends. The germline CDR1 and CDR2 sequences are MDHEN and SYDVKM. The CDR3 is CASRRGVPGGEAFF. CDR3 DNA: TGTGCCAGCAGAAGGGGGGTCCCGGGGGGTGAAGCTTTCTTT.

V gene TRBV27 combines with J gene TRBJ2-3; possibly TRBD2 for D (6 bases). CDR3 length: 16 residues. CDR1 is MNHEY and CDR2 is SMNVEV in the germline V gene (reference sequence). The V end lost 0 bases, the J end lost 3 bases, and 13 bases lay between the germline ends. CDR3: CASSLSAQGGTDTQYF. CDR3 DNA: TGTGCCAGCAGTTTATCGGCGCAGGGAGGAACAGATACGCAGTATTTT.

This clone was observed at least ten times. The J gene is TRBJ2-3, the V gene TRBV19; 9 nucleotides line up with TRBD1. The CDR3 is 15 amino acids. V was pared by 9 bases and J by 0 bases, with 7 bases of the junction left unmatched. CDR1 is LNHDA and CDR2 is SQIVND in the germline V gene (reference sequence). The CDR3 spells CASHRQGGSTDTQYF. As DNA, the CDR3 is TGTGCCAGCCACCGACAGGGGGGGAGCACAGATACGCAGTATTTT.

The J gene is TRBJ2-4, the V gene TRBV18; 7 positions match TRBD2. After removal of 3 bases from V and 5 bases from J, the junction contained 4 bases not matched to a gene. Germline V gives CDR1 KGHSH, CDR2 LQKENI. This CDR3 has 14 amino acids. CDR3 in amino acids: CASSPGGEENIQYF. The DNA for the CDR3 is TGTGCCAGCTCACCGGGGGGGGAGGAAAACATTCAGTACTTC. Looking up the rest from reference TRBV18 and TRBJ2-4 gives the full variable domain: NAGVMQNPRHLVRRRGQEARLRCSPMKGHSHVYWYRQLPEEGLKFMVYLQKENIIDESGMPKERFSAEFPKEGPSILRIQQVVRGDSAAYFCASSPGGEENIQYFGAGTRLSVL.

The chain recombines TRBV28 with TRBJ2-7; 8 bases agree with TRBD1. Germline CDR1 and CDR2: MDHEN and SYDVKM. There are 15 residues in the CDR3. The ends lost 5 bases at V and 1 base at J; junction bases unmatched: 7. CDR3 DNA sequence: TGTGCCAGCAGTCTAGGGACAGGAGATTCCTACGAGCAGTACGTC. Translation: CASSLGTGDSYEQYV.

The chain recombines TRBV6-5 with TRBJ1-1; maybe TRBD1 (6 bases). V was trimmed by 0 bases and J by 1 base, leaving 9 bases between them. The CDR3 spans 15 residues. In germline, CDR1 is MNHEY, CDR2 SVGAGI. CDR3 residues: CASSYSIRGNTEAFF. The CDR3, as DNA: TGTGCCAGCAGTTACTCGATCAGGGGGAACACTGAAGCTTTCTTT.

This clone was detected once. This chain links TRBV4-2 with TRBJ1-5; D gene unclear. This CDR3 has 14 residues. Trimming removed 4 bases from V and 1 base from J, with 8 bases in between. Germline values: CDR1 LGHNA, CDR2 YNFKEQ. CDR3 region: CASSREPSNQPQHF. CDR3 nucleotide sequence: TGTGCCAGCAGCCGTGAGCCCAGCAATCAGCCCCAGCATTTT.

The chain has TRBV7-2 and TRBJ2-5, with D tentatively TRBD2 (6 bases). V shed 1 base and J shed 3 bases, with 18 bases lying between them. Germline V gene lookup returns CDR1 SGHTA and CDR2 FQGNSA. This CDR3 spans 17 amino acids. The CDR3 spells CASSLGRGGAEEETQYF. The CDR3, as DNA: TGTGCCAGCAGCTTAGGTCGTGGAGGGGCTGAGGAAGAGACCCAGTACTTC.